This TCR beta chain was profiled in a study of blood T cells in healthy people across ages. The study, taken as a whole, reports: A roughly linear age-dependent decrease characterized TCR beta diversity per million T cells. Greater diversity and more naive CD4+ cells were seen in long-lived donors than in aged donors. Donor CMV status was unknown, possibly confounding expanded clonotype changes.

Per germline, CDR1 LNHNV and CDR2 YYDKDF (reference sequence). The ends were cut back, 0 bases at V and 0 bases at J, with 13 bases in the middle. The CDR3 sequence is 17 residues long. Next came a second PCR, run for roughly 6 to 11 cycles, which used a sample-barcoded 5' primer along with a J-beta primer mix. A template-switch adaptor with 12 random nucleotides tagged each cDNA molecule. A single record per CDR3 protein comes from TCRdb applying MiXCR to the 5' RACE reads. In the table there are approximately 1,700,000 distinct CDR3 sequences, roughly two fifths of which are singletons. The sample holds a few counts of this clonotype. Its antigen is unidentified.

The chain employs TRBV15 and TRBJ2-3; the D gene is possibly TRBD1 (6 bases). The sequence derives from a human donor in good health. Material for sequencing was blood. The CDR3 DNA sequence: TGTGCCACCAGCAGAGAAATCCACAGGGTTAGCACAGATACGCAGTATTTT. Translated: CATSREIHRVSTDTQYF.